This T cell receptor (beta chain) was sequenced for a study of shared clonotypes between healthy human individuals. CDR1 is SGHRS and CDR2 is YFSETQ in the germline V gene. V shed 0 bases and J shed 0 bases, with 4 bases lying between them. The CDR3 spans 14 residues. TCRdb's table, derived via immunoSEQ multiplex PCR, lists solely in-frame clones and lacks some. This sample has some 2.1 million clones, with around 95% found just once. The sequence came from a man between 18 and 29 years old in good health. The chain is built from TRBV5-1 and TRBJ1-3; D not certain. The sequencing sample was made of naive CD4+ T cells sorted from blood. Subset noted: CD45RA+ positively selected. This chain's CDR3 is CASSLGLSGNTIYF. The CDR3 DNA reads as TGCGCCAGCAGCTTGGGACTCTCTGGAAACACCATATATTTT.